The clone carrying this T cell receptor (beta chain) occurred once. This record belongs to a study of blood T cell repertoires in COVID-19. Enrollment of patients from Seattle took place during active infection, with longitudinal follow-up. V lost 5 bases to trimming and J lost 1 base, with 17 bases between them. The length of the CDR3 is 16 residues. Germline V CDR1 and CDR2: SGHTA, FQGTGA. The table came from immunoSEQ multiplex PCR; TCRdb's copy has only in-frame clones and leaves some out. The sample holds 150,000 to 200,000 clones, 75% to 85% seen once. The sequence derives from a woman in her thirties or forties with COVID-19, enrolled during active disease. This chain joins TRBV7-3 and TRBJ1-1; D possibly corresponds to TRBD1 (6 bases). The sequenced material came from peripheral blood. DNA of the CDR3: TGTGCCAGCAGCCAGTATGGGACACCCACGAACACTGAAGCTTTCTTT. Encoded protein: CASSQYGTPTNTEAFF.